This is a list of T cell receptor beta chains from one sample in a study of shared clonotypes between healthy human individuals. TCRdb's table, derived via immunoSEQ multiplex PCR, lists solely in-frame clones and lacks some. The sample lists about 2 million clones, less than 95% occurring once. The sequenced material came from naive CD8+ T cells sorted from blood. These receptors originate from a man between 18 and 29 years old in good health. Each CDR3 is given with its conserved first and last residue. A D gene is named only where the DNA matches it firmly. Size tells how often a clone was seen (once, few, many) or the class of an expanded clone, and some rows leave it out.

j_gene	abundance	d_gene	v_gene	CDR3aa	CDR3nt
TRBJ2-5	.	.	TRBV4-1	CASSQDGASRAETQYF	TGCGCCAGCAGCCAAGATGGGGCTAGCCGTGCTGAGACCCAGTACTTC
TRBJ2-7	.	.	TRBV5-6	CASSLATVPYYEQYF	TGTGCCAGCAGCCTTGCCACAGTACCCTACTACGAGCAGTACTTC
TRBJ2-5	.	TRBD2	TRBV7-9	CASSSPTSGLQETQYF	TGTGCCAGCAGCTCTCCCACTAGCGGGCTCCAAGAGACCCAGTACTTC
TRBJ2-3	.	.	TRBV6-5	CASGYGHGTDTQYF	TGTGCCAGCGGTTACGGTCATGGGACAGATACGCAGTATTTT
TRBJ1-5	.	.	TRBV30	CAWRVGEGNQPQHF	TGTGCCTGGAGAGTCGGGGAGGGCAATCAGCCCCAGCATTTT
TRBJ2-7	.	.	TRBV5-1	CASSLRNSYEQYF	TGCGCCAGCAGCTTGCGGAACTCCTACGAGCAGTACTTC
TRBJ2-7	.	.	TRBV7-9	CASSPGITYEQYF	TGTGCCAGCAGCCCAGGGATCACCTACGAGCAGTACTTC
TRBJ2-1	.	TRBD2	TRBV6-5	CASSGPGTRDEQFF	TGTGCCAGCAGTGGTCCCGGGACTAGAGATGAGCAGTTCTTC
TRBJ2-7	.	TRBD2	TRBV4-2	CASSQDTTSGSVVGQYF	TGTGCCAGCAGCCAAGATACGACTAGCGGGAGTGTTGTGGGGCAGTACTTC
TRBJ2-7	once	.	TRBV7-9	CASSSADSLAYEQYF	TGTGCCAGCAGCTCGGCGGACAGCCTTGCCTACGAGCAGTACTTC
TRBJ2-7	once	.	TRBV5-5	CASGPYEQYF	TGTGCCAGCGGCCCATACGAGCAGTACTTC
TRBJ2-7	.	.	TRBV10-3	CAISVPGSYEQYF	TGTGCCATCAGTGTCCCGGGCTCCTACGAGCAGTACTTC
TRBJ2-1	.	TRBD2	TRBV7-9	CASSLPGLTYNEQFF	TGTGCCAGCAGCCTACCGGGACTAACCTACAATGAGCAGTTCTTC
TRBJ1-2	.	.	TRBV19	CASSIAEGNYGYTF	TGTGCCAGTAGTATAGCGGAGGGTAACTATGGCTACACCTTC
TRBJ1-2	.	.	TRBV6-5	CASSYMFLPDPYGYTF	TGTGCCAGCAGTTACATGTTCCTTCCGGACCCCTATGGCTACACCTTC
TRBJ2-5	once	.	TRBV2	CASSPDWNDETQYF	TGTGCCAGCAGCCCTGACTGGAATGACGAGACCCAGTACTTC
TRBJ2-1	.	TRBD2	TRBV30	CAWSVNDRGGFPYNEQFF	TGTGCCTGGAGTGTAAACGATCGGGGGGGATTCCCCTACAATGAGCAGTTCTTC
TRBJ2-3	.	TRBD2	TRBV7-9	CASSPPQGLAGDADTQYF	TGTGCCAGCAGCCCCCCCCAAGGACTAGCGGGAGATGCTGATACGCAGTATTTT
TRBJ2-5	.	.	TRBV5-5	CASSEDEGWETQYF	TGTGCCAGCAGCGAAGATGAGGGTTGGGAGACCCAGTACTTC
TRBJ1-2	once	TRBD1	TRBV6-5	CASFTGGSGYTF	TGTGCCAGCTTTACAGGGGGCAGTGGCTACACCTTC
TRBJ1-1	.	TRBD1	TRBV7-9	CASSSGQARSTEAFF	TGTGCCAGCAGCTCTGGACAGGCGAGGAGCACTGAAGCTTTCTTT
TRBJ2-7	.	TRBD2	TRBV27	CASSFLAGDASYEQYF	TGTGCCAGCAGTTTCCTAGCGGGAGATGCCTCCTACGAGCAGTACTTC
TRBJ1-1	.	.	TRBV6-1	CASSGPLQGPPVAEAFF	TGTGCCAGCAGTGGTCCTCTACAGGGCCCGCCGGTCGCTGAAGCTTTCTTT
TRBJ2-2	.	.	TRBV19	CASSIGGNTGELFF	TGTGCCAGTAGTATAGGGGGGAACACCGGGGAGCTGTTTTTT
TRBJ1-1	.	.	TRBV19	CASTTRGRGLNTEAFF	TGTGCCAGTACCACACGCGGGCGCGGCCTGAACACTGAAGCTTTCTTT
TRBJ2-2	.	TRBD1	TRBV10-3	CAIIIGLRDREGHTGELFF	TGTGCCATCATTATAGGCCTCCGGGACAGGGAGGGTCACACCGGGGAGCTGTTTTTT
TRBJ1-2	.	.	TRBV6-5	CASSPGSGYGYTF	TGTGCCAGCAGTCCTGGGAGCGGCTATGGCTACACCTTC
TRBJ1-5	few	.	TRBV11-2	CASSLTGGNQPQHF	TGTGCCAGCAGCTTAACTGGGGGCAATCAGCCCCAGCATTTT
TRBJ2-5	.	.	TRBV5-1	CASTTDGETQYF	TGCGCCAGCACCACCGACGGGGAGACCCAGTACTTC
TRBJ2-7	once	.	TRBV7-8	CASSFKDSTYEQYF	TGTGCCAGCAGCTTCAAGGACAGTACCTACGAGCAGTACTTC
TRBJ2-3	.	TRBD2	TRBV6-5	CASSYSPSGGADTQYF	TGTGCCAGCAGTTACTCCCCCAGCGGGGGGGCAGATACGCAGTATTTT
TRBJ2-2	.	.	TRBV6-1	CASSEGHGGTGELFF	TGTGCCAGCAGTGAGGGGCACGGTGGAACCGGGGAGCTGTTTTTT
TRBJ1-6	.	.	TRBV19	CASNTHEGDSPLHF	TGTGCCAGTAATACCCACGAAGGGGATTCACCCCTCCACTTT
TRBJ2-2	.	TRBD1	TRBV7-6	CASSSPGQGGKRELFF	TGTGCCAGCAGCTCACCGGGACAGGGAGGGAAGAGGGAGCTGTTTTTT
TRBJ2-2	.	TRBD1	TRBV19	CASSQRQGPNTGELFF	TGTGCCAGTAGTCAGAGACAGGGACCGAACACCGGGGAGCTGTTTTTT
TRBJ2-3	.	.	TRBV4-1	CASNPEWEADTQYF	TGCGCCAGCAATCCGGAGTGGGAAGCAGATACGCAGTATTTT
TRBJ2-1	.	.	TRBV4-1	CASSPGSVPYNEQFF	TGCGCCAGCAGCCCCGGGAGCGTCCCCTACAATGAGCAGTTCTTC
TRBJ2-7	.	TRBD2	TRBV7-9	CASSQSSGTSGRYEQYF	TGTGCCAGCAGCCAATCATCCGGGACTAGCGGGAGGTACGAGCAGTACTTC
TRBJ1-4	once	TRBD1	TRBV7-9	CASSLYTPPGTDEKLFF	TGTGCCAGCAGCTTATATACCCCCCCCGGGACAGATGAAAAACTGTTTTTT
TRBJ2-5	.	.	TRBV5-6	CASSPMGGGDLGETQYF	TGTGCCAGCAGCCCGATGGGGGGCGGGGATTTGGGAGAGACCCAGTACTTC
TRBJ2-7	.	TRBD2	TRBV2	CASSELAGVIEQYF	TGTGCCAGCAGTGAACTAGCGGGAGTGATTGAGCAGTACTTC
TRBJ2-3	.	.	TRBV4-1	CASSPVQGGRYTDTQYF	TGCGCCAGCAGCCCTGTCCAGGGGGGTAGATACACAGATACGCAGTATTTT
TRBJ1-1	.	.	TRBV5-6	CASSPGVGTEAFF	TGTGCCAGCAGCCCAGGGGTCGGCACTGAAGCTTTCTTT
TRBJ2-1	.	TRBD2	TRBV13	CASSLLAGGSYNEQFF	TGTGCCAGCAGCTTGCTAGCGGGGGGCTCCTACAATGAGCAGTTCTTC
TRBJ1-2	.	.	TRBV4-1	CASSQPGVVYYGYTF	TGCGCCAGCAGCCAACCCGGGGTCGTATACTATGGCTACACCTTC
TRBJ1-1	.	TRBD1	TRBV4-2	CASSQEGGADTEAFF	TGTGCCAGCAGCCAAGAAGGGGGCGCGGATACTGAAGCTTTCTTT
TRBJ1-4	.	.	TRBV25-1	CASSCPLDSPDEKLFF	TGTGCCAGCAGTTGCCCATTGGACAGTCCGGATGAAAAACTGTTTTTT
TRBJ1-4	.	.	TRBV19	CASSLGQGPAFDEKLFF	TGTGCCAGTAGTTTGGGGCAGGGGCCCGCATTTGATGAAAAACTGTTTTTT
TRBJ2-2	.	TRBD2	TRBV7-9	CASSPLAGGPNTGELFF	TGTGCCAGCAGCCCTTTGGCGGGGGGGCCGAACACCGGGGAGCTGTTTTTT
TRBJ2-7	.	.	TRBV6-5	CATRDGGYEQYF	TGTGCCACCCGGGACGGAGGCTACGAGCAGTACTTC
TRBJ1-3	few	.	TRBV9	CASSATGTGNTIYF	TGTGCCAGCAGCGCAACAGGGACTGGAAACACCATATATTTT
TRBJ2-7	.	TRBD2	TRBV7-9	CASSPAALAAFEEQYF	TGTGCCAGCAGCCCTGCCGCCCTAGCGGCCTTTGAGGAGCAGTACTTC
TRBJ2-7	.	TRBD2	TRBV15	CATSSLAGGGSYEQYF	TGTGCCACCAGCAGCCTAGCGGGAGGTGGGTCCTACGAGCAGTACTTC
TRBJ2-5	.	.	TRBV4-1	CASSQSLGETQYF	TGCGCCAGCAGCCAGTCACTAGGAGAGACCCAGTACTTC
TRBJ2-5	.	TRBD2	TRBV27	CASSFGGGAGGTQYF	TGTGCCAGCAGTTTTGGCGGGGGGGCTGGTGGGACCCAGTACTTC
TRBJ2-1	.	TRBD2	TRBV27	CASSFGGSVNEQFF	TGTGCCAGCAGTTTCGGGGGGAGTGTCAATGAGCAGTTCTTC
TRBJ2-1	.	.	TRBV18	CASWGAGYNEQFF	TGTGCCAGCTGGGGGGCTGGGTACAATGAGCAGTTCTTC
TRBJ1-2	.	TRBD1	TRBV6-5	CASSYSSRGYFGYTF	TGTGCCAGCAGTTACTCTTCCAGGGGGTACTTTGGCTACACCTTC
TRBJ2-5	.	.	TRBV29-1	CSGTDARETQYF	TGCAGCGGGACTGACGCAAGAGAGACCCAGTACTTC
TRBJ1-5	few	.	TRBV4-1	CASSQAEQANQPQHF	TGCGCCAGCAGCCAAGCCGAACAGGCCAATCAGCCCCAGCATTTT